This T cell receptor beta chain was identified during a study of T cells in Graves' hyperthyroidism and ophthalmopathy. Whole-study context: The initial diagnosis was the point when peripheral blood was collected, ahead of any treatment.

Study outcomes and limitations: Most thyroid clonotypes with frequency above 0.001 were detected in blood.

Researchers barred patients who had uncontrolled infection, other autoimmune disease, pregnancy or lactation. Thyroid ultrasound, orbital computed tomography, clinical symptoms, and serum thyroxine and TRAb underpinned diagnoses. CDR1 SEHNR and CDR2 FQNEAQ come from the germline V gene (reference sequence). Between the trimmed V and J ends, which lost 5 bases and 10 bases, there was a span of 7 bases. This CDR3 region has 10 residues. It was RNA transcripts that yielded the amplified TCR beta CDR3 regions. First-round RT-PCR of the TCR CDR3 relied on the HTBI primer set. TCRdb re-derived calls from the multiplex PCR reads in MiXCR, one entry per CDR3 protein. The repertoire includes a few hundred thousand distinct CDR3 sequences, roughly 20% of them detected once, and around two fifths sits in the top ten. As for this clonotype: Its antigen remains unidentified.

The chain has TRBV7-9 and TRBJ2-3; D uncertain. This receptor was obtained from a man younger than 35 with Graves' ophthalmopathy. Input material: blood. The CDR3 reads CASSEGSQYF. The CDR3 nucleotides are TGTGCCAGCAGCGAAGGATCGCAGTATTTT.